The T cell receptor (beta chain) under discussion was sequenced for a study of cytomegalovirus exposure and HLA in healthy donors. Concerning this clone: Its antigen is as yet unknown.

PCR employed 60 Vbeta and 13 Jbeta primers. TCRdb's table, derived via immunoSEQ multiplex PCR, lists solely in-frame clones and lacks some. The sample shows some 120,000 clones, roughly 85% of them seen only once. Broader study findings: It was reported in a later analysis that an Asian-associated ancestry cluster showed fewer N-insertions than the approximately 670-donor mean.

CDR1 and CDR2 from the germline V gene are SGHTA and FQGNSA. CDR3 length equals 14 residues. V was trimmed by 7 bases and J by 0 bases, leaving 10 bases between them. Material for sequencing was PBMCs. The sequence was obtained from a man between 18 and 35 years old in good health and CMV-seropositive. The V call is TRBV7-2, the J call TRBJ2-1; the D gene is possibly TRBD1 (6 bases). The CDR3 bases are TGTGCCAGCAATCGGGACAACTCCTACAATGAGCAGTTCTTC. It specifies CASNRDNSYNEQFF.